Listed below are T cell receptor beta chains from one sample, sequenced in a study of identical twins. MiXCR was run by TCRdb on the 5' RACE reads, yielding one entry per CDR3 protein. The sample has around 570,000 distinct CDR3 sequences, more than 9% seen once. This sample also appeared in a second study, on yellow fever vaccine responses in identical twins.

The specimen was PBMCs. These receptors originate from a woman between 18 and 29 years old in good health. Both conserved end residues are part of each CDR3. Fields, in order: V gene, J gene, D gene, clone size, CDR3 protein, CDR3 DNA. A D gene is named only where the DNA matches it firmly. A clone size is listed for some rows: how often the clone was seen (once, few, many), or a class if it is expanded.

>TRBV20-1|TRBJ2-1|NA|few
CSARRGMEQFF
TGCAGTGCTCGACGAGGGATGGAGCAGTTCTTC
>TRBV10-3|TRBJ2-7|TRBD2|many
CAISGTSGRVHSYEQYF
TGTGCCATCAGTGGTACTAGCGGGAGAGTGCACTCCTACGAGCAGTACTTC
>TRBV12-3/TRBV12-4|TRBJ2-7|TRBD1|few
CASRGAGGGYEQYF
TGTGCCAGCAGGGGGGCAGGGGGCGGCTACGAGCAGTACTTC
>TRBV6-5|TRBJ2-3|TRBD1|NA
CASSYSRGRGTDTQYF
TGTGCCAGCAGTTACTCAAGGGGGCGAGGCACAGATACGCAGTATTTT
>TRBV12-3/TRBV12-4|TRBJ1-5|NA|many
CASSLQPGGNNQPQHF
TGTGCCAGCAGTCTCCAGCCCGGCGGAAACAATCAGCCCCAGCATTTT
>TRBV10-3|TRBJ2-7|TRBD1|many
CAISEGDRGAYEQYF
TGTGCCATCAGTGAGGGGGACAGGGGGGCCTACGAGCAGTACTTC
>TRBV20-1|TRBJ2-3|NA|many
CSASPTRPDTQYF
TGCAGTGCTAGTCCTACCCGTCCAGATACGCAGTATTTT
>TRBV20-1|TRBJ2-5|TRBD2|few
CSARDVAGKQETQYF
TGCAGTGCTAGAGACGTAGCGGGGAAGCAAGAGACCCAGTACTTC
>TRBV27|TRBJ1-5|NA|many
CASSSWEGSGNQPQHF
TGTGCCAGCAGTAGTTGGGAGGGCTCGGGCAATCAGCCCCAGCATTTT
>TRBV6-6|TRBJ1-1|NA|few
CASTTYTNTEAFF
TGTGCCAGCACCACGTATACAAACACTGAAGCTTTCTTT
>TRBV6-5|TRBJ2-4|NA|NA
CASSYSGGLGAKNIQYF
TGTGCCAGCAGTTACTCGGGGGGGCTCGGGGCCAAAAACATTCAGTACTTC
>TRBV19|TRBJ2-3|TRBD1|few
CASQLDRGKDTQYF
TGTGCCAGTCAGTTGGACAGGGGTAAGGATACGCAGTATTTT
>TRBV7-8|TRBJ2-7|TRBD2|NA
CASSVGTSGSYEQYF
TGTGCCAGCAGCGTCGGGACTAGCGGATCCTACGAGCAGTACTTC
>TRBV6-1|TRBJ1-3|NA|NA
CASSPILSGNTIYF
TGTGCCAGCAGTCCTATTCTCTCTGGAAACACCATATATTTT
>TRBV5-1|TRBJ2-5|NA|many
CASSSPTSWETQYF
TGCGCCAGCAGCTCCCCAACTTCCTGGGAGACCCAGTACTTC
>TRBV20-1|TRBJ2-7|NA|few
CSARINNEQYF
TGCAGTGCTAGAATCAACAACGAGCAGTACTTC
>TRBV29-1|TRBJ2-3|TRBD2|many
CSVEGLAGVTDTQYF
TGCAGCGTTGAGGGTCTAGCGGGTGTTACAGATACGCAGTATTTT
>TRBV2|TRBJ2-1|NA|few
CASSDTDEQFF
TGTGCCAGCAGTGACACAGATGAGCAGTTCTTC
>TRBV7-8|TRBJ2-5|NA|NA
CASSPRGGGAETQYF
TGTGCCAGCAGCCCCAGGGGGGGGGGAGCAGAGACCCAGTACTTC
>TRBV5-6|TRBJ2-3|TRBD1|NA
CASSPDLRTGAVDTQYF
TGTGCCAGCAGCCCAGATTTACGGACAGGCGCGGTAGATACGCAGTATTTT
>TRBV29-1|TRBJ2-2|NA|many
CSVLNGELFF
TGCAGCGTTTTAAACGGGGAGCTGTTTTTT
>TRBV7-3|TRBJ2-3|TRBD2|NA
CASSYRRLAGGQDTQYF
TGTGCCAGCAGCTATAGAAGACTAGCGGGGGGGCAAGATACGCAGTATTTT
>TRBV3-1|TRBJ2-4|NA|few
CASSQAHSLLAKNIQYF
TGTGCCAGCAGCCAAGCACACAGTCTTTTAGCCAAAAACATTCAGTACTTC
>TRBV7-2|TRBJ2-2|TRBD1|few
CASSLEGARAGELFF
TGTGCCAGCAGCTTAGAGGGGGCGCGGGCCGGGGAGCTGTTTTTT
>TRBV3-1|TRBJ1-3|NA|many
CASSQDSEGNTIYF
TGTGCCAGCAGCCAAGATTCCGAAGGAAACACCATATATTTT
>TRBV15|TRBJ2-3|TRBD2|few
CATSSSQRGGEQYF
TGTGCCACCAGCAGCTCCCAGCGGGGGGGCGAGCAGTATTTT
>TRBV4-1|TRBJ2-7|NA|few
CASSQVPDISYEQYF
TGCGCCAGCAGCCAAGTCCCGGACATCTCCTACGAGCAGTACTTC
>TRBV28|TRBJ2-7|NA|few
CASRSGGGGSYEQYF
TGTGCCAGCAGGTCCGGGGGAGGGGGGTCCTACGAGCAGTACTTC
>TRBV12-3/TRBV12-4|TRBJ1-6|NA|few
CASSFTGNSPLHF
TGTGCCAGCAGTTTTACGGGGAATTCACCCCTCCACTTT
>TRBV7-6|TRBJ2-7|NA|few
CASSRGTLAAEQYF
TGTGCCAGCAGCCGAGGGACGTTGGCCGCCGAGCAGTACTTC
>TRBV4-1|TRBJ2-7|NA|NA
CASSQEGLGPEQYF
TGCGCCAGCAGCCAAGAGGGACTGGGCCCGGAGCAGTACTTC